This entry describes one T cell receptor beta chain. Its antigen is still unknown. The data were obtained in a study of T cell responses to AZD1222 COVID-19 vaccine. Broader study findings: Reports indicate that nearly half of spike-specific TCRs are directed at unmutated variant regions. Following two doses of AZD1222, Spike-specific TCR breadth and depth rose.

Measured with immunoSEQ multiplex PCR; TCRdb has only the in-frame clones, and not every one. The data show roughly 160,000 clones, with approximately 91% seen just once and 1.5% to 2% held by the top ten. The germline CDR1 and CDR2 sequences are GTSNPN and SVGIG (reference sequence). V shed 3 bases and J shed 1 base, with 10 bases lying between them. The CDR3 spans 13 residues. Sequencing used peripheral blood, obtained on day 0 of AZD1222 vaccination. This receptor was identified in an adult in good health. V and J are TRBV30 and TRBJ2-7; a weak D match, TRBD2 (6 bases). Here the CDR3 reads CAWRPGESYEQYF. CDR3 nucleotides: TGTGCCTGGAGACCGGGAGAGTCCTACGAGCAGTACTTC.